This section outlines one T cell receptor (beta chain) sequence together with its context. The sample originates from a study of T-cell reconstitution after alpha-beta-depleted transplantation in children. CDR3 length: 16 amino acids. Germline CDR1 MGHRA, CDR2 YSYEKL. Trimming cost V 0 bases and J 2 bases, with 14 bases left between them. This sample's TCRbeta library carried unique molecular identifier barcodes. Via MiXCR, TCRdb re-called the PCR reads, giving one row per CDR3 protein. The table lists fewer than 750,000 distinct CDR3 sequences, around 27% of them singletons. This receptor was taken from a boy younger than two with Wiskott-Aldrich syndrome, due to receive a stem cell transplant. The V call is TRBV4-1, the J call TRBJ2-7; D ambiguous. Sequencing used PBMCs, obtained before TCRalphabeta/CD19-depleted stem cell transplant. DNA of the CDR3: TGCGCCAGCAGCCAAGAAGTTCTGGCAAGACCCTACGAGCAGTACTTC. It encodes CASSQEVLARPYEQYF.